This TCR beta chain was observed in a study of cytomegalovirus exposure and HLA in healthy donors (dated by TCRdb to about 2017). Some background on the complete study: An earlier analysis of 587 of the donors reported under 300 Gb of sequence data and 117 million unique TCR beta sequences obtained from around 170 million T cells. Rather than using new phenotypic data, the later analysis identified candidate immune exposures from TCR beta sequences and from how often those sequences occurred across donors. Besides the first cohort of about 730 subjects, a separate validation cohort made up of over 95 different subjects was used. The study profiled the T cell repertoires of 666 subjects by immunosequencing and related them to cytomegalovirus serostatus. The genetic ancestry cluster associated with self-reported Caucasian donors included about four fifths of the 398 genotyped donors. To decide whether each TCR beta V gene segment behaved as functional or pseudogenic, an earlier analysis of fewer than 750 of the donors relied on high-throughput TCR beta sequencing. To predict cytomegalovirus infection status, the study combined high-throughput TCR immunosequencing, statistical association of individual TCRs with disease status, and machine learning. The aim of the study was to test whether cataloging public T cell receptors could identify signatures of past pathogen exposure. Every repertoire in the discovery cohort had been generated on one and the same sequencing platform. Approximately 300 gigabases of sequencing data and around 80 million unique TCR sequences made up an early release that covered 500 to 700 HLA-typed donors. The number of typed donors differed by locus: about 620-640 for A, B, C, DRB1 and DQB1; roughly 510 for DQA1; over 600 for DPA1; and about 450 for DPB1. In a later genetic analysis, genome-wide SNP genotypes for about 65% of the roughly 700 donors were used, and that subset was treated as a discovery cohort. A later analysis re-examined previously published TCR beta repertoires from more than 650 donors and added high-resolution HLA genotyping to investigate patterns of TCR occurrence. Among about 360 genotyped donors of the cohort, an average of around 240,000 unique TCR beta nucleotide sequences were sequenced per donor, roughly 18% of them non-productive. Donor age, sex, ethnicity and CMV serostatus were collected together with the repertoire data. Roughly five DR-DQ haplotypes were handled as single units for association and clustering because linkage in the cohort was strong. Class I and class II HLA loci were covered by the typing at four-digit resolution. What the study reported, not specific to this receptor: A later analysis associated 15,000 to 20,000 TCR beta sequences with specific HLA alleles at a false discovery rate of 0.05. In this cohort, only TCR beta chains were sequenced, and detectable features were limited by the absence of alpha or paired-chain data. Most TCR sequences were observed very rarely across donors, whereas some public TCRs were present in many individuals. Compared with equally common non-associated chains, HLA-associated TCR beta chains in a later analysis were more clonally expanded and had lower generation probabilities. Three of the identified cytomegalovirus-associated TCR beta chains were confirmed in vitro to be specific for cytomegalovirus antigens. Because counts were too low, about 18 rarely observed V segments, including chromosome 9 orphons, were excluded from the earlier analysis of a few hundred of the donors. For the cohort, immune exposure information was limited to CMV serostatus. Assigning TCR associations to individual alleles was difficult when HLA alleles, especially DR and DQ, strongly co-occurred. A group of highly shared sequence variants was considered likely to be a technical artifact of the sequencing pipeline. In a later genetic analysis, a missense DCLRE1C variant was associated with V-gene and J-gene trimming of TCR beta chains, and the association was replicated in an independent cohort. A later analysis found that TCR association rates varied across HLA loci, with DRB1 alleles showing the most associated TCRs and HLA-C alleles the fewest. Some IMGT-functional V segments, including TRBV6-2 and TRBV6-3, could not be told apart with the 87-base-pair reads, so those segments were excluded. In both the original and validation cohorts, the classifier was reported to diagnose cytomegalovirus status with high specificity and sensitivity. Roughly uniform sequencing depth across donors was assumed in presence/absence analyses, although this assumption may not hold. A further reported finding was that TCR beta sequences accurately predicted the HLA-A and HLA-B alleles for most subjects in the first cohort. In a later analysis, most CMV-associated TCR beta chains were found to appear HLA-restricted, with HLA associations seemingly driven largely by CMV exposure. Because some donors lacked HLA typing at each locus, the association tests relied only on the typed subset. Correlated functional status among segregating V segments might reflect linkage disequilibrium, but an unknown experimental factor could not be ruled out. In an earlier analysis of about 600 of the donors, most TCR beta V segments appeared in productive rearrangements about 90% or about 30% of the time, broadly matching IMGT annotations. In a later genetic analysis, fewer N-insertions in productive TCRs were reported among donors in an Asian-associated ancestry cluster than the roughly 710-donor mean. The authors suggested that the approach could potentially be generalized to other disease states and immunological phenotypes. The study gave a list of around 170 TCR beta chains associated with cytomegalovirus. Several of the top co-occurrence clusters appeared to be linked to parvovirus B19, influenza, CMV and Epstein-Barr virus, according to a later analysis.

Library preparation was by the immunoSEQ multiplex PCR assay. For the multiplex PCR, a mixture combining 60 forward primers for TCR Vbeta segments and 13 reverse primers for TCR Jbeta segments was used. A multiplex PCR assay on genomic DNA amplified the CDR3 region of rearranged TCR beta genes. On the Illumina HiSeq System, the amplified TCR beta libraries were sequenced as 87-base-pair reads. On the authors' methods: A later analysis tallied about 77 million unique TCR beta chains across the 666 repertoires, and some 12 million of those chains were shared by two or more donors. Raw reads were error-corrected and collapsed into unique sequences by a nearest-neighbor algorithm in which closely related sequences were merged to remove PCR and sequencing errors. Alignment of CDR3 sequences to IMGT reference sequences was used to assign V, D and J gene segments. Each retained sequence needed at least a six-nucleotide match to both a V gene segment and a J gene segment. A rearrangement counted as productive if the CDR3 had no stop codons and remained in frame with V and J, and every other rearrangement counted as non-productive. CDR3 was defined according to IMGT convention as the region running from the second conserved V-encoded cysteine to the conserved J-encoded phenylalanine. Sequences without an unambiguous match to a single V gene segment were excluded from the earlier analysis of 500 to 700 of the donors. In an earlier analysis of several hundred of the donors, V segments were called functional above 56.7% productive rearrangements and were called segregating when the between-donor standard deviation exceeded 5%. A statistical classification framework was developed to diagnose cytomegalovirus status using the catalog of TCR beta chain sequences. In a later analysis, TCR nucleotide sequences were compared against IMGT/GENE-DB human TR gene sequences so that V and J genes could be assigned. Using the TCRdist pipeline, a later analysis assigned CDR3 sequences along with most-parsimonious VDJ recombination scenarios. In a later analysis, every TCR beta chain was defined by the combination of its CDR3 amino acid sequence and its V-gene family, and reads without a unique V-gene family were dropped. As a way to deal with suspected cross-contamination and a sequencing artifact, a later analysis dropped 640 or so nucleotide sequences that were highly shared and had low generation probability. In a later analysis, a clonal expansion index for each public chain was calculated from normalized within-repertoire ranks of inferred template counts. A later analysis computed generation probabilities with a VDJ recombination model fitted to out-of-frame rearrangements, and checked the results against IGoR. In a later analysis, TCR-TCR, TCR-HLA and TCR-CMV co-occurrence was scored with hypergeometric tests, and a repertoire-size bias correction was applied to TCR pairs. In a later analysis, false discovery rates were estimated by permuting HLA or CMV assignments 20 times. In a later analysis, co-occurring TCRs were grouped using DBSCAN, and TCRdist sequence similarity was added for clustering within HLA-allele-positive subsets. Repertoires with fewer than 30,000 or more than 120,000 public chains were left out of co-occurrence clustering, as were a few repertoires with anomalous nucleotide sharing. As stored in TCRdb, this immuneACCESS dataset retains in-frame rearrangements with V and J assigned. A fraction of the clones does not appear; measured against another copy, unresolved V genes explain less than half of the discrepancy, and the remainder lacks a known reason. The V and J calls and clone size come from that table; D and trimming were worked out from the DNA. The sample data list over 95,000 clones, and 60% to 85% of these were observed just once. Roughly 2.7% of the sample comes from the top ten.

To note about this clone: The antigen it binds to is not known. Per-nucleotide qualities are absent, and no much larger clonotype sits a single base away.

In total, approximately 700 healthy bone marrow donors made up the cohort. At the time of sampling, all cohort members were nominally healthy, though unrecorded immune exposures were likely present. The donor tested CMV seronegative, placing the donor among the 350 or so seronegative members of the cohort. Each donor provided a peripheral blood sample, and peripheral blood mononuclear cells were used for TCR beta sequencing. Genomic DNA was extracted from the blood cell samples with the Qiagen DNeasy Blood Extraction Kit. Reading the germline V gene gives CDR1 SNHLY and CDR2 FYNNEI. From its cysteine to its phenylalanine, the CDR3 spans 14 amino acids. Only CDR3 DNA remains: 42 bases, in frame from the first base. The trim is 5 bases for V and 7 bases for J, with a gap of 12 bases between the germline ends.

This receptor chain uses TRBV2 and TRBJ1-6; a confident D gene designation cannot be given. This sequence originates from a female donor in good health and CMV-seronegative. Sequencing used PBMCs. The DNA is TGTGCCAGCAGTTCCCAGAGCAGGAATTCACCCCTCCACTTT. This sequence encodes CASSSQSRNSPLHF.